The T cell receptor (beta chain) described here comes from a study of cytomegalovirus exposure and HLA in healthy donors (dated by TCRdb to about 2017). Regarding the study in general: An earlier analysis of about 560 of the donors reported 276 Gb of sequence data and 117 million unique TCR beta sequences obtained from around 190 million T cells. Approximately 300 gigabases of sequencing data and around 90 million unique TCR sequences made up an early release that covered roughly 670 HLA-typed donors. Of the 350 to 400 genotyped donors, roughly 80% fell in the genetic ancestry cluster associated with self-reported Caucasian donors. The study was designed to test whether signatures of past pathogen exposure could be identified by cataloging public T cell receptors. The study profiled the T cell repertoires of around 700 subjects by immunosequencing and related them to cytomegalovirus serostatus. Besides the first cohort of around 700 subjects, a separate validation cohort made up of 95 to 150 different subjects was used. To predict cytomegalovirus infection status, the study combined high-throughput TCR immunosequencing, statistical association of individual TCRs with disease status, and machine learning. To study patterns of TCR occurrence, a later analysis re-analyzed previously published TCR beta repertoires from several hundred donors and added high-resolution HLA genotyping. Rather than drawing on any new phenotypic data, the later analysis identified candidate immune exposures from TCR beta sequences and the way those sequences occurred across donors. In an earlier analysis of a few hundred of the donors, high-throughput TCR beta sequencing was used to judge whether each TCR beta V gene segment behaved as functional or pseudogenic. Donor age, sex, ethnicity and CMV serostatus were collected together with the repertoire data. In a later genetic analysis, genome-wide SNP genotypes for about three fifths of the 666 donors were used, and that subset was treated as a discovery cohort. All discovery cohort repertoires had been generated on a single sequencing platform. Class I and class II HLA loci were covered by the typing at four-digit resolution. The number of typed donors differed by locus: about 620-640 for A, B, C, DRB1 and DQB1; 500 to 550 for DQA1; approximately 600 for DPA1; and approximately 450 for DPB1. About 5 DR-DQ haplotypes were handled as single units for association and clustering, since linkage in the cohort was strong. Among about 400 genotyped donors of the cohort, an average of around 250,000 unique TCR beta nucleotide sequences was sequenced per donor, of which about 19% were non-productive.

Taken from cysteine to phenylalanine, the CDR3 has 14 residues. The DNA shown is the 42-base CDR3, in frame from base 1. Compared with germline, V lacks 0 bases and J lacks 12 bases; bases without a gene match: 7. In the germline V gene, CDR1 corresponds to SGDLS and CDR2 to YYNGEE. Broad study findings and their caveats: Because counts were too low, seventeen rarely observed V segments, including chromosome 9 orphons, were excluded from the earlier analysis of under 650 of the donors. Across donors, most TCR sequences were observed very rarely, whereas some public TCRs were present in many individuals. Immune exposure information for the cohort was limited to CMV serostatus. A further reported finding was that TCR beta sequences accurately predicted the HLA-A and HLA-B alleles for most subjects in the first cohort. This cohort had only TCR beta chains sequenced, and the lack of alpha or paired-chain data limited which features could be detected. The 87-base-pair reads could not distinguish some IMGT-functional V segments, including TRBV6-2 and TRBV6-3, so those segments were excluded. Presence/absence analyses assumed roughly uniform sequencing depth across donors, an assumption that may not hold. In a later analysis, several top co-occurrence clusters were reported to appear linked to parvovirus B19, influenza, CMV and Epstein-Barr virus. In a later analysis, 16,951 TCR beta sequences were associated with specific HLA alleles at a false discovery rate of 0.05. The authors suggested that the approach could potentially be generalized to other disease states and immunological phenotypes. According to a later genetic analysis, donors in an Asian-associated ancestry cluster had fewer N-insertions in productive TCRs than the roughly 700-donor mean. In a later analysis, HLA-associated TCR beta chains were found to be more clonally expanded and to have lower generation probabilities than equally common non-associated chains. Linkage disequilibrium might explain the correlated functional status among segregating V segments, but an unknown experimental factor could not be excluded. In both the original and validation cohorts, the classifier was reported to diagnose cytomegalovirus status with high specificity and sensitivity. The study listed 150 to 200 TCR beta chains as associated with cytomegalovirus. An association between a missense DCLRE1C variant and V-gene and J-gene trimming of TCR beta chains was found in a later genetic analysis and replicated in an independent cohort. In an earlier analysis of approximately 590 of the donors, most TCR beta V segments were observed in productive rearrangements about 87% or about 30% of the time, broadly matching IMGT annotations. When HLA alleles, especially DR and DQ, strongly co-occurred, attributing TCR associations to individual alleles was difficult. A later analysis found that TCR association rates varied across HLA loci, with DRB1 alleles showing the most associated TCRs and HLA-C alleles the fewest. A later analysis found that most CMV-associated TCR beta chains appeared HLA-restricted, with HLA associations seemingly driven largely by CMV exposure. Because some donors lacked HLA typing at each locus, the association tests relied only on the typed subset. The sequencing pipeline was judged likely to have produced a cluster of highly shared sequence variants as a technical artifact. A few of the identified cytomegalovirus-associated TCR beta chains were confirmed in vitro to be specific for cytomegalovirus antigens.

Libraries were prepared through the immunoSEQ multiplex PCR assay. For the multiplex PCR, a mixture combining 60 forward primers for TCR Vbeta segments and 13 reverse primers for TCR Jbeta segments was used. The CDR3 region of rearranged TCR beta genes was amplified from genomic DNA by a multiplex PCR assay. On the Illumina HiSeq System, the amplified TCR beta libraries were sequenced as 87-base-pair reads. The original methods were these. A later analysis counted about 76 million unique TCR beta chains across the 550 to 800 repertoires, and 9.5 million to 11 million of these chains were shared by at least two donors. Raw reads were error-corrected and collapsed into unique sequences with a nearest-neighbor algorithm that merged closely related sequences to remove PCR and sequencing errors. Alignment of CDR3 sequences to IMGT reference sequences was used to assign V, D and J gene segments. For a sequence to be retained, a match of at least six nucleotides was required to both a V gene segment and a J gene segment. Rearrangements were classified as productive when the CDR3 lacked stop codons and remained in frame with V and J, and all other rearrangements were classified as non-productive. CDR3 was defined by IMGT convention, running from the second conserved V-encoded cysteine to the conserved J-encoded phenylalanine. Sequences without an unambiguous match to a single V gene segment were excluded from the earlier analysis of almost 600 of the donors. An earlier analysis of almost 600 of the donors classified V segments as functional when productive rearrangements were above 56.7% and as segregating when the standard deviation between donors was above 5%. A statistical classification framework was built to diagnose cytomegalovirus status from the catalog of TCR beta chain sequences. In a later analysis, V and J genes were assigned by comparing TCR nucleotide sequences against IMGT/GENE-DB human TR gene sequences. In a later analysis, CDR3 sequences and most-parsimonious VDJ recombination scenarios were assigned using the TCRdist pipeline. In a later analysis, each TCR beta chain was defined by its CDR3 amino acid sequence together with its V-gene family, and reads without a unique V-gene family were excluded. A later analysis removed several hundred highly shared, low-generation-probability nucleotide sequences to deal with suspected cross-contamination and a sequencing artifact. In a later analysis, a clonal expansion index was calculated for each public chain from normalized within-repertoire ranks of inferred template counts. A later analysis computed generation probabilities with a VDJ recombination model fitted to out-of-frame rearrangements, and checked the results against IGoR. Hypergeometric tests were used in a later analysis to score TCR-TCR, TCR-HLA and TCR-CMV co-occurrence, with a repertoire-size bias correction applied to the TCR pairs. False discovery rates were estimated in a later analysis by permuting HLA or CMV assignments 20 times. In a later analysis, co-occurring TCRs were grouped with DBSCAN, and TCRdist sequence similarity was added when clustering was performed within HLA-allele-positive subsets. Co-occurrence clustering excluded repertoires with fewer than 30,000 or more than 120,000 public chains, plus five with anomalous nucleotide sharing. As stored in TCRdb, this immuneACCESS dataset retains in-frame rearrangements with V and J assigned. A fraction of the clones does not appear; measured against another copy, unresolved V genes explain less than half of the discrepancy, and the remainder lacks a known reason. That table is the source of V, J and clone size, and D and trimming were worked out from the DNA. This sample holds some 65,000 clones; 62% were observed only once. Around 2.8% of the sample rests with the top ten.

This clone was observed a single time. This clone's antigen is unknown. The record has no base qualities; no much larger clone is one base away. The cohort consisted of 650 to 850 healthy bone marrow donors. Cohort members were all nominally healthy when sampled, although unrecorded immune exposures were likely present. The donor was CMV seronegative and was included in the group of a few hundred seronegative cohort members. Every donor gave a peripheral blood sample, and the peripheral blood mononuclear cells from that sample were used for TCR beta sequencing. The Qiagen DNeasy Blood Extraction Kit was used to extract genomic DNA from the blood cell samples.

Sequenced sample: PBMCs. The chain couples TRBV9 to TRBJ2-1; 9 nucleotides in the junction match TRBD1. The TCR sequence derives from a man aged 25-45 years in good health and CMV-seronegative. The DNA is as follows: TGTGCCAGCAGCGTAGAAGGGACAGGGTCTGGGCAGTTCTTC. The encoded protein is CASSVEGTGSGQFF.